Below, one T cell receptor (beta chain) is given with its context. Its target is not known. The sample belongs to a study of cytomegalovirus exposure and HLA in healthy donors. Study overall: Clustering assigned about four fifths of the roughly 400 genotyped donors to the Caucasian-associated ancestry cluster. Findings of the study overall: Accurate predictions that matched the HLA-A and HLA-B alleles of most subjects were reportedly made from TCR beta sequences. Rarity characterized most TCR sequences, yet some public TCRs appeared in many donors.

Germline V gene sequence: CDR1 SGHTA, CDR2 FQGTGA. V lost 5 bases to trimming and J lost 2 bases, with 13 bases between them. CDR3 length: 15 amino acids. The PCR was carried out with 60 Vbeta primers and 13 Jbeta primers. Authors' analysis steps: About 10 million shared chains were among around 80 million unique TCR beta chains counted in a later analysis. Clones were read by immunoSEQ multiplex PCR, and TCRdb kept only the in-frame ones, dropping some. That table is the source of V, J and clone size, and D and trimming were worked out from the DNA. The sample lists about 130,000 clones, 79% seen once, with roughly 2% in the top ten.

The sample consisted of PBMCs. The receptor was derived from a man younger than 35 in good health and CMV-seronegative. The rearrangement uses TRBV7-3 and TRBJ2-4, with a possible D match to TRBD2 (6 bases). Here the CDR3 DNA reads TGTGCCAGCAGCGCCCAAGGAGGGACCAAAAACATTCAGTACTTC. This sequence encodes CASSAQGGTKNIQYF.